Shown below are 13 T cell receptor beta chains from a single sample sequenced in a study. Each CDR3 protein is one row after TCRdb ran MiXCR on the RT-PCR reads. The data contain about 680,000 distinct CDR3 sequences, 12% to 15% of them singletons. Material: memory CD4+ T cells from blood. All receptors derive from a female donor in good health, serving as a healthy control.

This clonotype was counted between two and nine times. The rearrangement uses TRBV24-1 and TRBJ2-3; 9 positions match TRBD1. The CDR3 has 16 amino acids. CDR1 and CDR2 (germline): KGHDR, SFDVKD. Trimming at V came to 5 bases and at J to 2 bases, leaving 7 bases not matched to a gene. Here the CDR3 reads CATSAVGTGLTDTQYF. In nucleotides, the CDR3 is TGTGCCACCAGTGCGGTCGGGACAGGGCTCACAGATACGCAGTATTTT.

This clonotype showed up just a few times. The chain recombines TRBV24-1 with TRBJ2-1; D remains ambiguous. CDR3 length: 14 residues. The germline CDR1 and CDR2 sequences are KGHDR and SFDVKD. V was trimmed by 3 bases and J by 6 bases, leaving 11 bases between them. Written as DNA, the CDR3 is TGTGCCACCAGTGATGACCAGGTCAGCAATGAGCAGTTCTTC. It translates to CATSDDQVSNEQFF.

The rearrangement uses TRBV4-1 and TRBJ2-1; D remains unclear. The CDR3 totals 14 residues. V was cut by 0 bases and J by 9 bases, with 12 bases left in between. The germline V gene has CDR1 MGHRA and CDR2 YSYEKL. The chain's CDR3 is CASSQDQLGLEQFF. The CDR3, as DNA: TGCGCCAGCAGCCAAGATCAGCTCGGCCTTGAGCAGTTCTTC.

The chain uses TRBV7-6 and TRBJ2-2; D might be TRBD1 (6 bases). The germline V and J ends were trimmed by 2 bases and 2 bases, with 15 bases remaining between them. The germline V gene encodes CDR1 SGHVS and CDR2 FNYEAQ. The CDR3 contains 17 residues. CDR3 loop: CASSLSSGTYNTGELFF. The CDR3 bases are TGTGCCAGCAGCTTAAGTTCCGGGACATATAACACCGGGGAGCTGTTTTTT.

In DNA, the CDR3 is TGCGCCAGCAGCCGAAAACAGGGGAAGTCCTCCGGGGAGCTGTTTTTT. This translates into CASSRKQGKSSGELFF. The V call is TRBV4-3, the J call TRBJ2-2, with TRBD1 identical over 7 bases. This CDR3 region has 16 residues. J was trimmed by 6 bases and V by 4 bases; bases with no gene match: 11. CDR1 and CDR2 from the germline V gene are LGHNA and YSLEER.

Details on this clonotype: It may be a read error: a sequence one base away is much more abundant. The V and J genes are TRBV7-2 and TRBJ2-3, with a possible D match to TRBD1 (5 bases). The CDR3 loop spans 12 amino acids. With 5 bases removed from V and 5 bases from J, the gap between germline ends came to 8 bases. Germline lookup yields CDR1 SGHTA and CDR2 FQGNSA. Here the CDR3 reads CASSHRGDTQYF. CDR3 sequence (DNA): TGTGCCAGCAGCCATAGGGGAGATACGCAGTATTTT.

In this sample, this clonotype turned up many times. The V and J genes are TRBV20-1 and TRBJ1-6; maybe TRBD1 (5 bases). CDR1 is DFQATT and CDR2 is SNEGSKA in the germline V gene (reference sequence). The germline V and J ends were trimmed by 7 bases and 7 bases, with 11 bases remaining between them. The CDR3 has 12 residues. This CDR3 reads CSGRRANSPLHF. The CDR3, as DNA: TGCAGTGGTCGCAGGGCCAATTCACCCCTCCACTTT.

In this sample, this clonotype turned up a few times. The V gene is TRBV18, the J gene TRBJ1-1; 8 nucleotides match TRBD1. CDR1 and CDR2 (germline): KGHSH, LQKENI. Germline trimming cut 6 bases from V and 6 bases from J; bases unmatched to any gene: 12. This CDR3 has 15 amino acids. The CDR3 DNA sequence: TGTGCCAGCTCGCAATCTGGACAGGGTAGGTCTGAAGCTTTCTTT. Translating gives CASSQSGQGRSEAFF.

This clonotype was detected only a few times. The chain's CDR3 is CASSTPYTEAFF. Written as DNA, the CDR3 is TGTGCCAGCAGTACCCCCTACACTGAAGCTTTCTTT. The chain recombines TRBV12-3 or TRBV12-4 with TRBJ1-1, with no clear D. With 5 bases removed from V and 3 bases from J, the gap between germline ends came to 7 bases. CDR3 length: 12 amino acids.

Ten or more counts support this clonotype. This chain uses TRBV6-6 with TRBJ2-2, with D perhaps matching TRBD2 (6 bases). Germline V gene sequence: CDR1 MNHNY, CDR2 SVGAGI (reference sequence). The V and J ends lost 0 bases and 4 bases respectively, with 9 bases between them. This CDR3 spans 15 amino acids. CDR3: CASSYSEGATGELFF. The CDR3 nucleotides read TGTGCCAGCAGTTACTCGGAGGGAGCCACCGGGGAGCTGTTTTTT.

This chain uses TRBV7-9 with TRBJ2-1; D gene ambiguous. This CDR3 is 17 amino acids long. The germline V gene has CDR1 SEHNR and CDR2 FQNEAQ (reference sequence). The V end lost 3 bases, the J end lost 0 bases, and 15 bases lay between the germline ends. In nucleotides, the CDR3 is TGTGCCAGCAGCTTTCCACCCCGATTTAGCTCCTACAATGAGCAGTTCTTC. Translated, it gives CASSFPPRFSSYNEQFF.

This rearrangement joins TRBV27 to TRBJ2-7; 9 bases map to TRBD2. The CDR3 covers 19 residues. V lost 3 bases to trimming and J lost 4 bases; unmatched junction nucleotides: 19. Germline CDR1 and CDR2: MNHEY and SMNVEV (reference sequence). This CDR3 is CASSFSGSPATHNLYEQYF. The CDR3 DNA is TGTGCCAGCAGTTTTAGCGGGAGCCCGGCTACCCATAACTTATACGAGCAGTACTTC.

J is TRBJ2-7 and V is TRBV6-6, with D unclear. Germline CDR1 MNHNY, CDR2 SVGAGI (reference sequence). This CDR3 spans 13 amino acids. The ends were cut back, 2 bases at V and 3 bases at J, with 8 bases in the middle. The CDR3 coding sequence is TGTGCCAGCAGTTACGAGTATTACTACGAGCAGTACTTC. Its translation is CASSYEYYYEQYF.